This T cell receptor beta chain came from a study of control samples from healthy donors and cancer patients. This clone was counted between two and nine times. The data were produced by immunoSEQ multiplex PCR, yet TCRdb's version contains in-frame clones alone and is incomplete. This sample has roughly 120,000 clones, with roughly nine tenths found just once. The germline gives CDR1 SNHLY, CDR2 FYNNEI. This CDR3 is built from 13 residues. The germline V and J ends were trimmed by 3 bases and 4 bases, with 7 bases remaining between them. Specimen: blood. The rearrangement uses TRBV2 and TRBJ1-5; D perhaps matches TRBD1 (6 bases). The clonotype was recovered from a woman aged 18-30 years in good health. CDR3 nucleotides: TGTGCCAGCAGTGACCAGGGGAATCAGCCCCAGCATTTT. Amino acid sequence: CASSDQGNQPQHF.